Presented here are 9 T cell receptor beta chains from one specimen sequenced in a study of T-cell reconstitution after alpha-beta-depleted transplantation in children. The library targeted TCRbeta and was prepared with unique molecular identifiers. TCRdb fed the PCR reads into MiXCR, producing one record per CDR3 protein. The profile shows approximately 130,000 distinct CDR3 sequences, about a tenth of them singletons. Sequencing was performed on PBMCs, mostly from graft donor cells, taken 180 days after TCRalphabeta/CD19-depleted stem cell transplant. All receptors derive from a girl in the first two years of life who had a stem cell transplant for combined immunodeficiency, so the T cells may come from the graft donor.

This clonotype appeared a few times. This chain uses TRBV20-1 with TRBJ2-7, with D possibly TRBD1 on 5 matching bases. V lost 6 bases to trimming and J lost 7 bases, with 16 bases between them. Germline V lookup: CDR1 DFQATT, CDR2 SNEGSKA (reference sequence). There are 12 residues in the CDR3. CDR3 amino acids: CSADSPLLEQYF. In nucleotides, the CDR3 is TGCAGTGCCGACAGCCCCCTGCTGGAGCAGTACTTC.

This sequence joins TRBV20-1 and TRBJ1-2, with D possibly being TRBD1 (6 bases). CDR1 and CDR2 from the germline V gene are DFQATT and SNEGSKA (reference sequence). The CDR3 runs 15 residues. The germline V and J ends were trimmed by 2 bases and 4 bases, with 17 bases remaining between them. The CDR3 region has the DNA TGCAGTGCTAGACCTGGGGAGGAGGGGGGCTATGGCTACACCTTC. Protein product: CSARPGEEGGYGYTF.

Comment on this clonotype: A much larger clone differs by one base, so this may be a read error. The chain combines TRBV10-3 with TRBJ2-6; D possibly corresponds to TRBD1 (5 bases). CDR1 is ENHRY, CDR2 SYGVKD, per germline. The CDR3 sequence is 14 residues long. Here the CDR3 DNA reads TGTGCCATCAGTGAGTTGCCTGGGGCCAACGGCCTGACTTTC. Residues: CAISELPGANGLTF.

The V call is TRBV10-3, the J call TRBJ2-5; 7 bases line up with TRBD2. Germline CDR1 is ENHRY and CDR2 is SYGVKD. The junction had 7 bases not matched to a gene; V was cut back by 7 bases and J by 5 bases. This CDR3 contains 13 residues. The CDR3 is CAITAGVEETQYF. CDR3 sequence (DNA): TGTGCCATCACGGCGGGAGTAGAGGAGACCCAGTACTTC.

This sequence joins TRBV7-8 and TRBJ2-1; TRBD2 aligns across 11 bases. The CDR3 contains 17 residues. Trimming cost V 2 bases and J 15 bases; bases outside gene matches: 18. The V gene's germline CDR1 is SGHVS and CDR2 FQNEAQ. The CDR3 spells CASSLFQSLAGGPGLFF. The DNA for the CDR3 is TGTGCCAGCAGCTTATTTCAGTCGCTAGCGGGGGGCCCTGGGTTGTTCTTC.

The V and J genes are TRBV20-1 and TRBJ1-3, with unresolved D. CDR3 length equals 15 residues. CDR1 DFQATT and CDR2 SNEGSKA come from the germline V gene (reference sequence). Trimming stripped 2 bases from V and 0 bases from J, with 11 bases between. The CDR3 DNA is TGCAGTGCTAGACTACGCACCTACTCTGGAAACACCATATATTTT. It encodes CSARLRTYSGNTIYF.

This clonotype showed up just a few times. V is TRBV20-1 and J is TRBJ2-3; 7 nucleotides agree with TRBD2. CDR1 DFQATT and CDR2 SNEGSKA come from the germline V gene (reference sequence). This CDR3 is built from 14 residues. The V and J ends lost 1 base and 2 bases, in that order; junction bases with no gene match: 3. The DNA of the CDR3 is TGCAGTGCTAGAGGTCTAGCGGCCACAGATACGCAGTATTTT. It codes for CSARGLAATDTQYF.

The rearrangement uses TRBV20-1 and TRBJ2-1; 10 bases agree with TRBD2. There are 15 residues in the CDR3. The trim removed 4 bases at V and 10 bases at J, leaving 13 bases unmatched. Germline V CDR1 and CDR2: DFQATT, SNEGSKA (reference sequence). CDR3 coding DNA: TGCAGTGCTAACCCCGGGACTAGCGAAGGTCACGAGCAGTTCTTC. It translates to CSANPGTSEGHEQFF.

The rearrangement links TRBV5-6 to TRBJ2-1, with 9 bases fitting TRBD1. This CDR3 spans 15 amino acids. CDR1 is SGHDT and CDR2 is YYEEEE in the germline V gene. The trim removed 4 bases at V and 5 bases at J, leaving 7 bases unmatched. This CDR3 reads CASSQRDRANNEQFF. DNA of the CDR3: TGTGCCAGCAGCCAACGGGACAGGGCAAACAATGAGCAGTTCTTC.